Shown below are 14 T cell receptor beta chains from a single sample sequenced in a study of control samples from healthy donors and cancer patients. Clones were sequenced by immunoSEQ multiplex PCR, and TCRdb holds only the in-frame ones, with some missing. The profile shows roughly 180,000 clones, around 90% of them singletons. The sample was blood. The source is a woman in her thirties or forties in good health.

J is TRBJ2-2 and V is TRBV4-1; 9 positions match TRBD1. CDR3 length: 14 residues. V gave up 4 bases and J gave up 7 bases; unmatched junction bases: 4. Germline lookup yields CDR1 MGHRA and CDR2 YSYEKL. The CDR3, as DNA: TGCGCCAGCAGCCGAGGACAGGGGAGCGGGGAGCTGTTTTTT. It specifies CASSRGQGSGELFF.

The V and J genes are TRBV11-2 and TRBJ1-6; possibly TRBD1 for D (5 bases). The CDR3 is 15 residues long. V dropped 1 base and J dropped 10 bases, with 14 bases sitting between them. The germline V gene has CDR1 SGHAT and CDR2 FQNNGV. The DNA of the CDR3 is TGTGCCAGCAGCTTAGGGGACGGTGTAAAATCACCCCTCCACTTT. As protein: CASSLGDGVKSPLHF.

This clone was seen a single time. The DNA for the CDR3 is TGTGCCAGTAGTTATACAACGACAGGAGACTATGGCTACACCTTC. It specifies CASSYTTTGDYGYTF. The rearrangement links TRBV19 to TRBJ1-2; D might be TRBD1 (6 bases). V lost 5 bases, J lost 3 bases, and 16 bases lay in between. Germline V lookup: CDR1 LNHDA, CDR2 SQIVND (reference sequence). This CDR3 comprises 15 residues.

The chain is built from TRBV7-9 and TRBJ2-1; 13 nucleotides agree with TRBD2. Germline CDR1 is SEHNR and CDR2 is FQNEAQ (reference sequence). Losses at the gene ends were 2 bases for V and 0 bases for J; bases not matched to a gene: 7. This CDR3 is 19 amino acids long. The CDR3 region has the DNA TGTGCCAGCAGCTTATTAGAGACTAGCGGGGGGAGCTCCTACAATGAGCAGTTCTTC. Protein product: CASSLLETSGGSSYNEQFF.

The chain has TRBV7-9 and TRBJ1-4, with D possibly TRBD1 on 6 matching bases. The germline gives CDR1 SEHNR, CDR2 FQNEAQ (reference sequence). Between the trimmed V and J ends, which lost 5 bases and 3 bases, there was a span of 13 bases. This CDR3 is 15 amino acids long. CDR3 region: CASSRPGAANEKLFF. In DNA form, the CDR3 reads TGTGCCAGCAGCCGACCGGGGGCGGCTAATGAAAAACTGTTTTTT. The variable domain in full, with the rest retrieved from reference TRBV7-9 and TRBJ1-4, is DTGVSQNPRHKITKRGQNVTFRCDPISEHNRLYWYRQTLGQGPEFLTYFQNEAQLEKSRLLSDRFSAERPKGSFSTLEIQRTEQGDSAMYLCASSRPGAANEKLFFGSGTQLSVL.

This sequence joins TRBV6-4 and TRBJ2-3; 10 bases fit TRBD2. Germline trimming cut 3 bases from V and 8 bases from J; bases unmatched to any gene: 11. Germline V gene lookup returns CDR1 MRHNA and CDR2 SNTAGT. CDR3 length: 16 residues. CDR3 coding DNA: TGTGCCAGCAGTGAGATTAGCGGGGGGCCCCCCCCTACGCAGTATTTT. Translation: CASSEISGGPPPTQYF.

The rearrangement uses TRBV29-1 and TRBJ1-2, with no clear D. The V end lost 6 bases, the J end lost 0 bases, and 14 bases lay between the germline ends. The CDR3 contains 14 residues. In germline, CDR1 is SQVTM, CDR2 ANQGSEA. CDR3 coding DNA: TGCAGCGTGTTGGTAGGAATTTCTAACTATGGCTACACCTTC. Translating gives CSVLVGISNYGYTF.

The CDR3 sequence: CASSSDRGIAFF. As DNA, the CDR3 is TGTGCCAGCAGTTCGGACAGGGGGATAGCTTTCTTT. The V and J genes are TRBV6-6 and TRBJ1-1; 10 bases are a match to TRBD1. Germline trimming cut 4 bases from V and 10 bases from J; bases unmatched to any gene: 3. Germline loops: CDR1 MNHNY, CDR2 SVGAGI (reference sequence). The CDR3 sequence is 12 residues long.

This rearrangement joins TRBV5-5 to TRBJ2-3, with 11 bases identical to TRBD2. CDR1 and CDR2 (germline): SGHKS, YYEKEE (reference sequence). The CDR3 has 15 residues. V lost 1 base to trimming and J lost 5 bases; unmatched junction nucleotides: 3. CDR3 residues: CASSLLAGGVDTQYF. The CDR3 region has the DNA TGTGCCAGCAGCTTGCTAGCGGGGGGAGTAGATACGCAGTATTTT.

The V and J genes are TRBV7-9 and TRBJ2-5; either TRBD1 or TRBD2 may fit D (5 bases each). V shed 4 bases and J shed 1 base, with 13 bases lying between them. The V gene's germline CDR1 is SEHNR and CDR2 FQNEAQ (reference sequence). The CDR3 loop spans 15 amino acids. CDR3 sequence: CASSSRDLPQETQYF. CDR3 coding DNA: TGTGCCAGCAGCTCCCGGGACCTCCCCCAAGAGACCCAGTACTTC.

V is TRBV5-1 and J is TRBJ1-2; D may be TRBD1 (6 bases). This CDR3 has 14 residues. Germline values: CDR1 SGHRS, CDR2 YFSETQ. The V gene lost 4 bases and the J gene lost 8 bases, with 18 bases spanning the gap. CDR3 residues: CASSPTPGQRGYTF. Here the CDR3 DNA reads TGCGCCAGCAGCCCGACCCCGGGACAAAGAGGCTACACCTTC.

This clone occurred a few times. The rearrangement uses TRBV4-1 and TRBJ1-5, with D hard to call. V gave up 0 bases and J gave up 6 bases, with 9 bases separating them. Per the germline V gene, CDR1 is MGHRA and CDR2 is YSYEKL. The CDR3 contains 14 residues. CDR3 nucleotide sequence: TGCGCCAGCAGCCAAGAAACAAGGCCTCAGCCCCAGCATTTT. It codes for CASSQETRPQPQHF.

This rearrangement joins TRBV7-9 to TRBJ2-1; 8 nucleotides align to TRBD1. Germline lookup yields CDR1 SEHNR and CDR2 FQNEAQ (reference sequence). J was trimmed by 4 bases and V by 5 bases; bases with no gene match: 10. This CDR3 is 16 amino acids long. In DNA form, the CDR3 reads TGTGCCAGCAGCCCCCTTGGGGGACAGGCTTACAATGAGCAGTTCTTC. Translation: CASSPLGGQAYNEQFF.

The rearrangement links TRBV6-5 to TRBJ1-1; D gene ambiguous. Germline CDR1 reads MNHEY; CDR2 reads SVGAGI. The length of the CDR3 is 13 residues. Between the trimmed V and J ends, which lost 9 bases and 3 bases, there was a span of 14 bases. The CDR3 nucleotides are TGTGCCAGTGCTTTCAATGGGGACACTGAAGCTTTCTTT. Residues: CASAFNGDTEAFF.